The text below deals with one TCR beta chain. Its target is unknown. Trimming at V came to 6 bases and at J to 4 bases, leaving 16 bases not matched to a gene. Germline V gives CDR1 MDHEN, CDR2 SYDVKM. CDR3 size: 18 residues. This sample is part of a study of blood T cells in healthy people across ages. General study points: Among long-lived donors, naive CD4+ cells were more numerous and diversity higher than in aged donors.

Primed by a sample-barcoded 5' primer and a J-beta primer mix, a second PCR proceeded for about 6 to 11 cycles. TCRdb reanalysed the 5' RACE reads using MiXCR and keeps one entry per CDR3 protein. The table shows about 800,000 distinct CDR3 sequences, with approximately 25% occurring only once. This same sample was also part of a study on T cells of mothers and their children.

The origin of this receptor is a boy aged 10-17 years in good health. Sequenced material: blood. The chain uses TRBV28 and TRBJ1-5, with 9 bases lining up with TRBD1. CDR3 DNA sequence: TGTGCCAGCAGCCTTCGAACGTTCCGGGACAGGGTAAATCAGCCCCAGCATTTT. Its protein product is CASSLRTFRDRVNQPQHF.